This entry lists 23 T cell receptor beta chains sequenced from one sample in a study of T cell changes during pregnancy in multiple sclerosis. This table comes from immunoSEQ multiplex PCR, and its TCRdb copy is limited to in-frame clones, with some not included. Among approximately 88,000 clones listed, approximately 94% were seen once. The sample was peripheral blood, taken in the third trimester of pregnancy. These receptors originate from a female donor with multiple sclerosis, enrolled in a pregnancy study.

This chain uses TRBV7-8 with TRBJ1-3, with D maybe TRBD1 (6 bases). The length of the CDR3 is 18 residues. Looked up from germline, CDR1 is SGHVS and CDR2 is FQNEAQ. V dropped 1 base and J dropped 4 bases, with 20 bases sitting between them. Written as DNA, the CDR3 is TGTGCCAGCAGCTTAGTGGGGACAATTAAAGGTTCGGGAAACACCATATATTTT. Translated, it gives CASSLVGTIKGSGNTIYF.

The V gene is TRBV5-4, the J gene TRBJ2-7, with TRBD2 identical over 7 bases. Germline trimming cut 4 bases from V and 1 base from J; bases unmatched to any gene: 8. The CDR3 is made up of 15 amino acids. CDR1 is SGHNT, CDR2 YYREEE, per germline (reference sequence). The CDR3 nucleotides read TGTGCCAGCAGCCCCTCAGTGGGGGGGTCCTACGAGCAGTACTTC. This sequence encodes CASSPSVGGSYEQYF.

V usage is TRBV15 and J usage is TRBJ1-5; 8 positions agree with TRBD1. CDR3 length: 14 amino acids. The V gene end was trimmed by 3 bases and the J gene end by 6 bases; junction bases not matched to a gene: 4. Germline V gene lookup returns CDR1 LNHNV and CDR2 YYDKDF (reference sequence). The DNA of the CDR3 is TGTGCCACCAGCAGTGGGCAGGGGGCTCAGCCCCAGCATTTT. Its translation: CATSSGQGAQPQHF.

This clone was picked up a small number of times. The V gene is TRBV6-5, the J gene TRBJ2-2; D gene unclear. CDR3 size: 13 residues. Germline V gene data show CDR1 as MNHEY and CDR2 as SVGAGI. V lost 4 bases and J 1 base, leaving 4 bases between the germline ends. CDR3 sequence: CASSFRNTGELFF. The CDR3 DNA reads as TGTGCCAGCAGTTTCAGGAACACCGGGGAGCTGTTTTTT.

The rearrangement links TRBV28 to TRBJ2-7, with TRBD2 as a possible D gene (5 bases). Between the trimmed V and J ends, which lost 3 bases and 3 bases, there was a span of 12 bases. The V gene's germline CDR1 is MDHEN and CDR2 SYDVKM. CDR3 length equals 14 residues. For the CDR3, the DNA is TGTGCCAGCAGTTTTCCGGGAAGAAGCTACGAGCAGTACTTC. This codes for CASSFPGRSYEQYF.

J is TRBJ2-1 and V is TRBV9; 12 bases agree with TRBD2. After removal of 4 bases from V and 8 bases from J, the junction contained 7 bases not matched to a gene. The germline gives CDR1 SGDLS, CDR2 YYNGEE. CDR3 length: 15 amino acids. The CDR3 sequence: CASSPRLAGDDEQFF. CDR3 coding DNA: TGTGCCAGCAGCCCCCGACTAGCGGGAGACGATGAGCAGTTCTTC.

The chain recombines TRBV7-9 with TRBJ2-5, with D possibly TRBD2 on 5 matching bases. CDR3 size: 15 residues. Trimming removed 6 bases from V and 2 bases from J, with 16 bases in between. Germline CDR1 SEHNR, CDR2 FQNEAQ (reference sequence). Here the CDR3 reads CASSNGRESQETQYF. In nucleotides, the CDR3 is TGTGCCAGCAGTAACGGACGGGAATCTCAAGAGACCCAGTACTTC.

The count of this clone is one. V and J are TRBV9 and TRBJ2-1; unclear D gene. Germline CDR1 reads SGDLS; CDR2 reads YYNGEE. The CDR3 totals 13 residues. V lost 0 bases, J lost 10 bases, and 11 bases lay in between. The chain's CDR3 is CASSVDLSEEQFF. CDR3 DNA: TGTGCCAGCAGCGTAGACCTATCCGAGGAGCAGTTCTTC.

The J gene is TRBJ2-6, the V gene TRBV11-2, with TRBD2 matching over 10 bases. The CDR3 totals 15 residues. V shed 7 bases, J shed 4 bases, and the junction held 4 bases outside the gene matches. Germline CDR1 and CDR2: SGHAT and FQNNGV. The CDR3 protein is CASTLAGVGANVLTF. CDR3 in DNA: TGTGCCAGCACCCTAGCGGGGGTAGGGGCCAACGTCCTGACTTTC.

This sequence joins TRBV6-1 and TRBJ2-1; a weak D match, TRBD2 (6 bases). Looked up from germline, CDR1 is MNHNS and CDR2 is SASEGT. The CDR3 loop spans 13 amino acids. V was shortened by 9 bases and J by 5 bases, with 14 bases between the two germline ends. CDR3 sequence: CASRLENHNEQFF. As DNA, the CDR3 is TGTGCCAGTAGACTAGAAAACCACAATGAGCAGTTCTTC.

The V gene is TRBV30, the J gene TRBJ2-1, with D possibly matching TRBD2 (5 bases). Germline assignment: CDR1 GTSNPN and CDR2 SVGIG (reference sequence). With 1 base removed from V and 9 bases from J, the gap between germline ends came to 13 bases. The CDR3 extends over 13 amino acids. Here the CDR3 reads CAWSGASLGEQFF. CDR3 DNA: TGTGCCTGGAGTGGGGCTAGCCTAGGTGAGCAGTTCTTC.

The chain uses TRBV9 and TRBJ2-7; 8 bases match TRBD2. The junction had 6 bases not matched to a gene; V was cut back by 1 base and J by 3 bases. CDR3 length: 15 residues. In germline, CDR1 is SGDLS, CDR2 YYNGEE. CDR3 in amino acids: CASSVTGGLHYEQYF. DNA of the CDR3: TGTGCCAGCAGCGTAACGGGAGGGCTCCACTACGAGCAGTACTTC. Drawing the rest from reference TRBV9 and TRBJ2-7, the complete variable domain is DSGVTQTPKHLITATGQRVTLRCSPRSGDLSVYWYQQSLDQGLQFLIQYYNGEERAKGNILERFSAQQFPDLHSELNLSSLELGDSALYFCASSVTGGLHYEQYFGPGTRLTVT.

The DNA of the CDR3 is TGTGCCAGCTCACCAGACTTGAACGGAGAGACCCAGTACTTC. This translates into CASSPDLNGETQYF. The V gene is TRBV18, the J gene TRBJ2-5; D is uncertain. There are 14 residues in the CDR3. Between the trimmed V and J ends, which lost 2 bases and 4 bases, there was a span of 11 bases. Per germline, CDR1 KGHSH and CDR2 LQKENI.

The chain joins TRBV7-6 to TRBJ2-1, with D maybe TRBD2 (6 bases). The CDR3 has 15 residues. Germline loops: CDR1 SGHVS, CDR2 FNYEAQ. V lost 5 bases and J 8 bases, leaving 19 bases between the germline ends. CDR3 residues: CASSMGLPPVDEQFF. As DNA, the CDR3 is TGTGCCAGCAGCATGGGACTGCCGCCGGTAGATGAGCAGTTCTTC.

The chain is built from TRBV18 and TRBJ2-7, with a possible D match to TRBD1 (5 bases). Trimming removed 4 bases from V and 5 bases from J, with 18 bases in between. This CDR3 contains 15 residues. Germline V gene data show CDR1 as KGHSH and CDR2 as LQKENI. CDR3 sequence (DNA): TGTGCCAGCTCACGGGGCAACCTACAACGGGACGAGCAGTACTTC. The encoded protein is CASSRGNLQRDEQYF.

This sequence joins TRBV7-2 and TRBJ1-4; D gene unclear. Trimming stripped 5 bases from V and 5 bases from J, with 15 bases between. The CDR3 covers 15 residues. The germline CDR1 and CDR2 sequences are SGHTA and FQGNSA. The CDR3 protein is CASSLGNPGNEKLFF. CDR3 nucleotide sequence: TGTGCCAGCAGCCTAGGAAACCCGGGGAATGAAAAACTGTTTTTT. The variable domain in full, with the rest retrieved from reference TRBV7-2 and TRBJ1-4, is GAGVSQSPSNKVTEKGKDVELRCDPISGHTALYWYRQSLGQGLEFLIYFQGNSAPDKSGLPSDRFSAERTGGSVSTLTIQRTQQEDSAVYLCASSLGNPGNEKLFFGSGTQLSVL.

This sequence joins TRBV19 and TRBJ2-7; 7 bases map to TRBD1. The trim removed 6 bases at V and 1 base at J, leaving 6 bases unmatched. Germline CDR1 LNHDA, CDR2 SQIVND (reference sequence). The CDR3 extends over 14 amino acids. CDR3 nucleotides: TGTGCCAGTAGGGCCGGGACAGTATCCTACGAGCAGTACTTC. Translation gives CASRAGTVSYEQYF.

The J gene is TRBJ2-5, the V gene TRBV7-2; tentatively, D is TRBD2 (6 bases). The CDR3 totals 17 residues. In germline, CDR1 is SGHTA, CDR2 FQGNSA. V was trimmed by 1 base and J by 0 bases, leaving 15 bases between them. The CDR3 loop is CASSLDGPSAYQETQYF. For the CDR3, the DNA is TGTGCCAGCAGCTTAGATGGGCCTAGCGCGTACCAAGAGACCCAGTACTTC.

The chain carries TRBV19 and TRBJ2-7; possible D gene TRBD2, 5 bases. V lost 2 bases, J lost 3 bases, and 11 bases lay in between. The germline gives CDR1 LNHDA, CDR2 SQIVND (reference sequence). The CDR3 runs to 14 residues. CDR3 bases: TGTGCCAGTAGTATAAGAGCGGACGGCTACGAGCAGTACTTC. Its translation is CASSIRADGYEQYF.

This chain joins TRBV5-1 and TRBJ2-2; maybe TRBD1 (5 bases). Trimming stripped 0 bases from V and 0 bases from J, with 6 bases between. Germline loops: CDR1 SGHRS, CDR2 YFSETQ. The length of the CDR3 is 15 residues. Written as DNA, the CDR3 is TGCGCCAGCAGCTTGGACAGGCCGAACACCGGGGAGCTGTTTTTT. Its protein product is CASSLDRPNTGELFF.

For this clone: The germline gene is not matched at one end of the junction; a read error may be the cause. Other nucleotide sequences from this sample produce the same CDR3. This chain uses TRBV4-1 with TRBJ2-7, with 11 bases identical to TRBD2. The CDR3 sequence is 14 residues long. Germline V gene sequence: CDR1 MGHRA, CDR2 YSYEKL. The CDR3 bases are TGTGCCAGCAGCCTGACTAGCGGGGTCTACGAGCAGTACTTC. Translation: CASSLTSGVYEQYF.

The chain carries TRBV9 and TRBJ2-7; TRBD1 matches 7 bases. Trimming at V came to 2 bases and at J to 3 bases, leaving 8 bases not matched to a gene. The CDR3 consists of 15 residues. Germline-derived CDR1 and CDR2 are SGDLS and YYNGEE. CDR3 bases: TGTGCCAGCAGCGTGTCCGGGACAGCTAACTACGAGCAGTACTTC. This codes for CASSVSGTANYEQYF.

The CDR3 loop reads CSVDSGQETQYF. The DNA of the CDR3 is TGCAGCGTCGACAGTGGGCAAGAGACCCAGTACTTC. The V call is TRBV29-1, the J call TRBJ2-5, with D possibly TRBD1 on 5 matching bases. The CDR3 loop spans 12 amino acids. The V gene's germline CDR1 is SQVTM and CDR2 ANQGSEA. Trimming took off 6 bases at V and 2 bases at J, with 10 bases between the two ends.